This T cell receptor (beta chain) was recorded in a study of T cells in narcolepsy. Study results and caveats: Autoreactive clone sequences were missing from some blood memory CD4+ repertoires. Blood of same and different patients, but not healthy controls, reportedly held recurring autoreactive clonotypes. HCRT-specific and TRIB2-specific autoreactive clonotypes appeared among same-patient CSF and blood CD4+ clonotypes.

Assay used: immunoSEQ multiplex PCR; TCRdb lists only in-frame clones, some missing. The repertoire holds more than 30,000 clones, with around 86% as singletons. About this clone itself: Its target is unknown.

Germline V gives CDR1 MNHEY, CDR2 SMNVEV (reference sequence). The V and J ends lost 3 bases and 8 bases respectively, with 16 bases between them. CDR3 length: 14 residues. Sequenced: CD45RA- memory CD4+ T cells from PBMCs. The chain has TRBV27 and TRBJ1-2, with D unresolved. This TCR was sampled from a human donor with narcolepsy. The CDR3 sequence is CASSFERVVNGYTF. CDR3 DNA: TGTGCCAGCAGTTTTGAGAGGGTGGTTAACGGCTACACCTTC.